The clone carrying this T cell receptor (beta chain) is hyperexpanded. Antigen specificity is unknown. The record originates from a study of CD8 T cells in ankylosing spondylitis. The V and J ends lost 4 bases and 9 bases, in that order; junction bases with no gene match: 4. Germline lookup yields CDR1 SGHRS and CDR2 YFSETQ. The CDR3 is 12 amino acids. Study-wide results and caveats: Reportedly, significant enrichment of disease-linked clones occurred in matched ankylosing spondylitis synovial fluid.

Quantitative 5'-RACE was performed with molecular barcodes, and it yielded the TCR beta libraries. TCRdb passed the 5' RACE reads through MiXCR, listing each CDR3 protein once. In the table there are fewer than 180,000 distinct CDR3 sequences, 40% to 50% of which are singletons. The origin of this receptor is a male donor with ankylosing spondylitis. The V gene is TRBV5-1, the J gene TRBJ2-1, with TRBD1 matching 7 bases. The sample was synovial fluid, either unsorted or a sorted T cell fraction (not recorded which). The chain's CDR3 is CASSRQGVEQFF. CDR3 bases: TGCGCCAGCAGCCGACAGGGTGTTGAGCAGTTCTTC.